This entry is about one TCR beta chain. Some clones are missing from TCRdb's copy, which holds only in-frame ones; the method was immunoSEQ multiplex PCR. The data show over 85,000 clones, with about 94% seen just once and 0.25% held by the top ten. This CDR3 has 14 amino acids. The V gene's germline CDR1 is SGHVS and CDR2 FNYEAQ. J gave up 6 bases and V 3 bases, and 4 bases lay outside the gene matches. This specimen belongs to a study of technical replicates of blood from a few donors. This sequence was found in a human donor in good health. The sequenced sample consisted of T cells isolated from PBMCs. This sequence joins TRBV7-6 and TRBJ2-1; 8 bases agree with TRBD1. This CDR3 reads CASSFNTGGNEQFF. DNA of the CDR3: TGTGCCAGCAGCTTTAATACAGGGGGCAATGAGCAGTTCTTC.